A selection of T cell receptor beta chains follows, all from one sample in a study of response to subunit inactivated influenza vaccine. Using its own MiXCR run on the RT-PCR reads, TCRdb lists one record per CDR3 protein. The table includes about 570,000 distinct CDR3 sequences, 10% to 15% detected once. Here the sequenced sample was PBMCs from blood, taken on the day of vaccination. The receptors were gathered from a man aged 50 to 59 who received an inactivated influenza vaccine. CDR3s include the opening cysteine and the closing phenylalanine or tryptophan. Each record gives: V gene, J gene, clone size, D gene, CDR3 DNA, CDR3 protein. The D gene is left open where the match is weak. For some rows the clone size is stated as once, few or many, or as a class when expanded; others skip it.

V: TRBV12-3/TRBV12-4
J: TRBJ2-1
size: many
D: -
DNA: TGTGCCAGCCGGTTGGCAGTTTACAATGAGCAGTTCTTC
CDR3: CASRLAVYNEQFF

V: TRBV10-3
J: TRBJ1-1
size: -
D: -
DNA: TGTGCCACCCTGGCGACGGGGATGAACACTGAAGCTTTCTTT
CDR3: CATLATGMNTEAFF

V: TRBV18
J: TRBJ2-3
size: few
D: -
DNA: TGTGCCAGCTCACCGGCTCAGGGAAGAACAGATACGCAGTATTTT
CDR3: CASSPAQGRTDTQYF

V: TRBV29-1
J: TRBJ2-3
size: few
D: -
DNA: TGCAGCGTTGCTGGGTTATCCGATACGCAGTATTTT
CDR3: CSVAGLSDTQYF

V: TRBV7-8
J: TRBJ2-1
size: few
D: -
DNA: TGTGCCAGCAGCTTTTATGGTAGTTTTGGTGAGCAGTTCTTC
CDR3: CASSFYGSFGEQFF

V: TRBV5-1
J: TRBJ2-3
size: few
D: TRBD1
DNA: TGCGCCAGCACCCGTGGGACAGGGTTAACAGATACGCAGTATTTT
CDR3: CASTRGTGLTDTQYF

V: TRBV6-2/TRBV6-3
J: TRBJ1-5
size: few
D: -
DNA: TGTGCCAGCAGTTGGGGTGGTGAGCAGCCCCAGCATTTT
CDR3: CASSWGGEQPQHF

V: TRBV20-1
J: TRBJ2-2
size: -
D: TRBD2
DNA: TGCAGTGCTAGACTAGCGGGGGGTTACACCGGGGAGCTGTTTTTT
CDR3: CSARLAGGYTGELFF

V: TRBV9
J: TRBJ2-1
size: many
D: -
DNA: TGTGCCAGCAGCCCCGATTGGGGAAACTCCTACAATGAGCAGTTCTTC
CDR3: CASSPDWGNSYNEQFF

V: TRBV7-9
J: TRBJ1-5
size: many
D: -
DNA: TGTGCCATCTCGGGCCAGCTGAATCAGCCCCAGCATTTT
CDR3: CAISGQLNQPQHF

V: TRBV29-1
J: TRBJ2-1
size: few
D: TRBD2
DNA: TGCAGCGCACGGTGGGGGAGCGGGATTAACAATGAGCAGTTCTTC
CDR3: CSARWGSGINNEQFF

V: TRBV20-1
J: TRBJ2-1
size: -
D: -
DNA: TGCAGTGCTAGAACCTACCCAGGGATTGAGAGGCAGTCGGGTGAGCAGTTCTTC
CDR3: CSARTYPGIERQSGEQFF

V: TRBV11-2
J: TRBJ2-1
size: many
D: TRBD2
DNA: TGTGCCAGCAGCTTAGACCCCGTTCTCGGGAAGCGGGAGGGCGATGAGCAGTTCTTC
CDR3: CASSLDPVLGKREGDEQFF

V: TRBV12-3/TRBV12-4
J: TRBJ2-5
size: few
D: TRBD2
DNA: TGTGCCAGCAGCCATCCGGGAGGGCGGGGGGTCCAGTACTTC
CDR3: CASSHPGGRGVQYF

V: TRBV7-2
J: TRBJ2-1
size: few
D: TRBD1
DNA: TGTGCCAGCAGCTCCGGGACAGGGACTTTAGCTTGGAATGAGCAGTTCTTC
CDR3: CASSSGTGTLAWNEQFF

V: TRBV24-1
J: TRBJ2-3
size: few
D: TRBD2
DNA: TGTGCCACCAGTGAACCCCGGACTAGCAGATACACAGATACGCAGTATTTT
CDR3: CATSEPRTSRYTDTQYF

V: TRBV20-1
J: TRBJ1-5
size: -
D: -
DNA: TGCAGTGCTAGTGCGACGGTAAATCAGCCCCAGCATTTT
CDR3: CSASATVNQPQHF

V: TRBV15
J: TRBJ1-5
size: few
D: -
DNA: TGTGCCACCAGCAGATCCGAGGGGCTTCGACAGCCCCAGCATTTT
CDR3: CATSRSEGLRQPQHF

V: TRBV7-9
J: TRBJ1-4
size: few
D: -
DNA: TGTGCCAGCAGCACAACGGGGGCAACTAATGAAAAACTGTTTTTT
CDR3: CASSTTGATNEKLFF

V: TRBV6-5
J: TRBJ2-3
size: few
D: TRBD2
DNA: TGTGCCAGCAGTTCCGTACTAGCGGGGGGTGGTACAGATACGCAGTATTTT
CDR3: CASSSVLAGGGTDTQYF

V: TRBV6-1
J: TRBJ2-3
size: few
D: TRBD1
DNA: TGTGCCAGCAGACAGACAGGGGGTGGCACAGATACGCAGTATTTT
CDR3: CASRQTGGGTDTQYF

V: TRBV7-9
J: TRBJ2-3
size: many
D: TRBD2
DNA: TGTGCCAGCAGCCTGAGGACTAGCGGGAGAGTAGATACGCAGTATTTT
CDR3: CASSLRTSGRVDTQYF

V: TRBV20-1
J: TRBJ2-1
size: -
D: TRBD2
DNA: TGCAGTGCGCCCGCCGGGACTAGCGGGGTCTACAATGAGCAGTTCTTC
CDR3: CSAPAGTSGVYNEQFF

V: TRBV5-1
J: TRBJ2-5
size: -
D: -
DNA: TGCGCCAGCAGCTTATTCGGGGCGGAGGGTGTAGAGACCCAGTACTTC
CDR3: CASSLFGAEGVETQYF

V: TRBV6-5
J: TRBJ1-4
size: few
D: -
DNA: TGTGCCAGCAGTAGACTCGGACGGCGGGCTAATGAAAAACTGTTTTTT
CDR3: CASSRLGRRANEKLFF

V: TRBV10-3
J: TRBJ2-2
size: few
D: TRBD1
DNA: TGTGCCATCAGACTTCTGACAGGGGGCCGGACCGGGGAGCTGTTTTTT
CDR3: CAIRLLTGGRTGELFF

V: TRBV7-9
J: TRBJ2-2
size: many
D: -
DNA: TGTGCCAGCAGCCCCCGGGAGACCGGGGAGCTGTTTTTT
CDR3: CASSPRETGELFF

V: TRBV12-3/TRBV12-4
J: TRBJ2-7
size: few
D: TRBD2
DNA: TGTGCCATAGGGAATGCGGGGGTGACCTACGAGCAGTACTTC
CDR3: CAIGNAGVTYEQYF

V: TRBV11-2
J: TRBJ2-1
size: -
D: TRBD1
DNA: TGTGCCAGCAGCCACCCCTATGGCAGGGGGCTCGGCAATGAGCAGTTCTTC
CDR3: CASSHPYGRGLGNEQFF

V: TRBV28
J: TRBJ2-1
size: -
D: -
DNA: TGTGCCAGCAGTTGGGGGGGCACCGCCCCCTGGAGCTCCTACAATGAGCAGTTCTTC
CDR3: CASSWGGTAPWSSYNEQFF

V: TRBV20-1
J: TRBJ2-3
size: -
D: TRBD2
DNA: TGCAGTACTAGCGGGAGGACAGATACGCAGTATTTT
CDR3: CSTSGRTDTQYF

V: TRBV27
J: TRBJ2-1
size: -
D: TRBD2
DNA: TGTGCCAGCAGTTTTTGGCTAGCGGGAGGTTCTGAGCAGTTCTTC
CDR3: CASSFWLAGGSEQFF

V: TRBV7-2
J: TRBJ2-3
size: -
D: -
DNA: TGTGCCAGCAGCTTGTGGGACAGCACAGATACGCAGTATTTT
CDR3: CASSLWDSTDTQYF

V: TRBV12-3/TRBV12-4
J: TRBJ1-3
size: few
D: -
DNA: TGTGCCAGCAGCGCGGCAGCAGTCGGGGGAAACACCATATATTTT
CDR3: CASSAAAVGGNTIYF

V: TRBV14
J: TRBJ1-2
size: -
D: -
DNA: TGTGCCAGCACACATACGGAATATGGCTACACCTTC
CDR3: CASTHTEYGYTF

V: TRBV11-2
J: TRBJ2-1
size: few
D: -
DNA: TGTGCCAGCGACACGAGCGGGCGATACTACAATGAGCAGTTCTTC
CDR3: CASDTSGRYYNEQFF

V: TRBV18
J: TRBJ1-1
size: -
D: -
DNA: TGTGCCAGCTCACCAGGACTGGGTCGGTTCACTGAAGCTTTCTTT
CDR3: CASSPGLGRFTEAFF

V: TRBV28
J: TRBJ2-3
size: -
D: -
DNA: TGTGCCAGCAGTTTATTTAATGGGGGACGGTTCACAGATACGCAGTATTTT
CDR3: CASSLFNGGRFTDTQYF

V: TRBV3-1
J: TRBJ2-2
size: many
D: -
DNA: TGTGCCAGCAGCCCAGCCCCGGACACCGGGGAGCTGTTTTTT
CDR3: CASSPAPDTGELFF

V: TRBV20-1
J: TRBJ1-4
size: once
D: TRBD1
DNA: TGCAGTGCTAGAGACGGGACAGGGGTAGAAAAACTGTTTTTT
CDR3: CSARDGTGVEKLFF